This record concerns one T cell receptor beta chain sequence. Its matching antigen is unknown. The data belong to a study of T cell responses to AZD1222 COVID-19 vaccine. The overall study: Second doses were pooled across both intervals (about 4 or about 12 weeks). Study-wide results and limits: The reported proportion of spike-specific TCRs targeting unmutated variant regions was nearly half. Every sample of the repertoires postdated the peak T cell response.

TCRdb's copy holds only in-frame clones and misses some; the assay was immunoSEQ multiplex PCR. The table shows some 96,000 clones, with roughly 90% occurring only once. Germline V gene sequence: CDR1 SQVTM, CDR2 ANQGSEA. The V and J ends lost 1 base and 6 bases respectively, with 20 bases between them. The CDR3 consists of 16 residues. The receptor was derived from an adult in good health. This material consisted of peripheral blood, taken on day 0 of AZD1222 vaccination. The gene calls are TRBV29-1 and TRBJ2-3; D remains ambiguous. CDR3 region: CSVEVSLDKNVDTQYF. The CDR3 DNA sequence: TGCAGCGTTGAAGTCTCGCTAGATAAGAATGTGGATACGCAGTATTTT.